What follows is one T cell receptor beta chain and its context. The antigen remains unidentified. This specimen comes from a study of cytomegalovirus exposure and HLA in healthy donors. On the study more broadly: Of around 400 genotyped donors, more than 75% grouped in the Caucasian-associated ancestry cluster. Overall study findings and caveats: Indistinguishable V segments such as TRBV6-2 and TRBV6-3 were excluded. In vitro work confirmed that a few CMV-associated chains recognize CMV antigens.

With 60 Vbeta and 13 Jbeta primers, the PCR was carried out. Assay used: immunoSEQ multiplex PCR; TCRdb lists only in-frame clones, some missing. This sample has 170,000 or so clones; approximately 86% occur once, and the top ten carry about 2.1%. CDR3 length equals 14 residues. V lost 8 bases and J lost 1, with 12 bases in between. The germline V gene has CDR1 MDHEN and CDR2 SYDVKM. The sequenced sample consisted of PBMCs. This chain joins TRBV28 and TRBJ2-1, with D tentatively TRBD2 (7 bases). This clonotype was obtained from a woman between 18 and 30 years old in good health and CMV-seronegative. As DNA, the CDR3 is TGTGCCAGCCGGGGGGCACAGTCCTACAATGAGCAGTTCTTC. Its translation is CASRGAQSYNEQFF. The whole variable domain, remainder taken from reference TRBV28 and TRBJ2-1, is DVKVTQSSRYLVKRTGEKVFLECVQDMDHENMFWYRQDPGLGLRLIYFSYDVKMKEKGDIPEGYSVSREKKERFSLILESASTNQTSMYLCASRGAQSYNEQFFGPGTRLTVL.